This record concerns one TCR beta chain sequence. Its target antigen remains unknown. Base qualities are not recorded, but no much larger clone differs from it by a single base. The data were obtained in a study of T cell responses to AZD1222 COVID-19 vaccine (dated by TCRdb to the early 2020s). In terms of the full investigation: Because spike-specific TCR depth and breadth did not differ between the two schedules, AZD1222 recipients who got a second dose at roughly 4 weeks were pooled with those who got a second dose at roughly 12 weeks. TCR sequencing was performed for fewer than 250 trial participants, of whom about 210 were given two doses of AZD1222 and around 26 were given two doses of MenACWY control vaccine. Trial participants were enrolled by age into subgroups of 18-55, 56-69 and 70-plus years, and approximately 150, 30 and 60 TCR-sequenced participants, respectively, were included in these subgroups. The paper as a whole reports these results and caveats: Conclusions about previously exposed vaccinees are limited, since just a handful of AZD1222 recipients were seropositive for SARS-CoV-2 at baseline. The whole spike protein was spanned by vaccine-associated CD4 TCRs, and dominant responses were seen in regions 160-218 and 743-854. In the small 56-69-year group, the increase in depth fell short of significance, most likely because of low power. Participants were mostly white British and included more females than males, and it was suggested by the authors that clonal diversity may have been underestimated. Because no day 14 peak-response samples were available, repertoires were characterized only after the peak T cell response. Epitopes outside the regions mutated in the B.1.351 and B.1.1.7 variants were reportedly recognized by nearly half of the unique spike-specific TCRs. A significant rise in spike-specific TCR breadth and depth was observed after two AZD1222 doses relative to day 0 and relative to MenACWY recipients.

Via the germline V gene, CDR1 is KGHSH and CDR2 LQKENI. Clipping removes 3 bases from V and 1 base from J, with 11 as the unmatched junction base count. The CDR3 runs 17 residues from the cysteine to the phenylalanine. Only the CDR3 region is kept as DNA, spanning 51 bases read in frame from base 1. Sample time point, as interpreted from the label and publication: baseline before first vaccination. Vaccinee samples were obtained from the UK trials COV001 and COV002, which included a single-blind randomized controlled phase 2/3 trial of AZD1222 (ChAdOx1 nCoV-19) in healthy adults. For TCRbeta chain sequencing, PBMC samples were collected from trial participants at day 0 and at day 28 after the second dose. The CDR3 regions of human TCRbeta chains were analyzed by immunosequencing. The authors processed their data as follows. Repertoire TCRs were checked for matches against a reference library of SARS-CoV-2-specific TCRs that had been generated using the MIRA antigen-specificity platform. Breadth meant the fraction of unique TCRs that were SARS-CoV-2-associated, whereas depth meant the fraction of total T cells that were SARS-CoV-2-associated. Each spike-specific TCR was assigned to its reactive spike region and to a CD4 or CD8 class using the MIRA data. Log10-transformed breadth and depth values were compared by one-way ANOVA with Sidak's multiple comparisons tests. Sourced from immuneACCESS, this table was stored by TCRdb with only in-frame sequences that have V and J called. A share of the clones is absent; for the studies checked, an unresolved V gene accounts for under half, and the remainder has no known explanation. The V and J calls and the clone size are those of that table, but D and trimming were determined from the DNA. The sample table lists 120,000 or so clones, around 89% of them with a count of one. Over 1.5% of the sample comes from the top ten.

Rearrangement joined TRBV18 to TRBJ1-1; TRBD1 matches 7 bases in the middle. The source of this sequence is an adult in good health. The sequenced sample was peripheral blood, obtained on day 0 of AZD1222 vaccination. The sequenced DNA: TGTGCCAGCTCACCTACAATTTCTCGGACAGGGAACACTGAAGCTTTCTTT. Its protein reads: CASSPTISRTGNTEAFF.